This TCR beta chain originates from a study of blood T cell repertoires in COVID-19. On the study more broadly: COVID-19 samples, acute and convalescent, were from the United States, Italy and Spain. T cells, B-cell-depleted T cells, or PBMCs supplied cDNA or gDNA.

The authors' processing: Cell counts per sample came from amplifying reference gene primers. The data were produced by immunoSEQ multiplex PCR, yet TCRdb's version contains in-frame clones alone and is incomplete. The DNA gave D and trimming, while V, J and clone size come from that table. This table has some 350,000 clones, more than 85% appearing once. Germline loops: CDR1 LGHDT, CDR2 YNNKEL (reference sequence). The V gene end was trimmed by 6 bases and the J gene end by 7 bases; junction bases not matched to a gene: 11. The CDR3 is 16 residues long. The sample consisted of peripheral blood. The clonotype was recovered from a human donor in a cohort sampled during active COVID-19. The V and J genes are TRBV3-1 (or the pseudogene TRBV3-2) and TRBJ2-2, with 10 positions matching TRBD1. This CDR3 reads CASSLGTGARGGELFF. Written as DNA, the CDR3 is TGTGCCAGCAGTCTAGGGACAGGGGCCCGCGGCGGGGAGCTGTTTTTT.